The 17 T cell receptor beta chains in this list originate from one sample, sequenced in a study of blood T cell repertoires in COVID-19. Sequencing was performed with immunoSEQ multiplex PCR; in TCRdb, only in-frame clones are kept and a portion is missing. This sample has nearly 50,000 clones, with under 85% found just once. Sequencing input: peripheral blood. These receptors were taken from a human donor in a cohort sampled during active COVID-19.

This sequence joins TRBV30 and TRBJ1-6, with D hard to call. V lost 5 bases and J 6 bases, leaving 14 bases between the germline ends. Germline V gives CDR1 GTSNPN, CDR2 SVGIG (reference sequence). The CDR3 loop spans 14 amino acids. The CDR3 bases are TGTGCCTGGCGCCCACCGAGGGCTAATTCACCCCTCCACTTT. Translation: CAWRPPRANSPLHF.

This sequence joins TRBV6-5 and TRBJ1-1; D ambiguous. The CDR3 loop spans 14 amino acids. Germline-derived CDR1 and CDR2 are MNHEY and SVGAGI. Trimming pared 2 bases from V and 4 bases from J, leaving 11 bases between. The CDR3 DNA follows: TGTGCCAGCAGTTACGACGGGGTAGGCACTGAAGCTTTCTTT. This sequence encodes CASSYDGVGTEAFF.

Only a few counts were recorded for this clone. The rearrangement links TRBV3-1 (or the pseudogene TRBV3-2) to TRBJ1-5; D unclear. Germline V gives CDR1 LGHDT, CDR2 YNNKEL (reference sequence). The germline V and J ends were trimmed by 0 bases and 9 bases, with 12 bases remaining between them. There are 14 residues in the CDR3. CDR3 in amino acids: CASSQDTRAGPQHF. The DNA of the CDR3 is TGTGCCAGCAGCCAAGATACCCGTGCAGGGCCCCAGCATTTT.

DNA of the CDR3: TGTGCCAGCAGCCGTCCCGGGACTCGGGTGGATGAGCAGTTCTTC. Amino acids: CASSRPGTRVDEQFF. The J gene is TRBJ2-1, the V gene TRBV6-2 or TRBV6-3, with a tentative D call TRBD2 (6 bases). Germline assignment: CDR1 MNHEY and CDR2 SVGEGT. This CDR3 region has 15 residues. Trimming stripped 6 bases from V and 8 bases from J, with 20 bases between.

The rearrangement links TRBV6-5 to TRBJ2-7; tentative D call: TRBD1 (6 bases). This CDR3 is 13 amino acids long. Between the trimmed V and J ends, which lost 6 bases and 6 bases, there was a span of 15 bases. CDR1 is MNHEY, CDR2 SVGAGI, per germline. The CDR3 loop is CASRLNRDAEQYF. CDR3 coding DNA: TGTGCCAGCAGGCTAAACAGGGACGCCGAGCAGTACTTC.

The J gene is TRBJ2-7, the V gene TRBV18; weak D call: TRBD1 (6 bases). The ends were cut back, 2 bases at V and 3 bases at J, with 11 bases in the middle. The CDR3 is 14 amino acids. Germline CDR1 KGHSH, CDR2 LQKENI. CDR3 in DNA: TGTGCCAGCTCACCATTCGGACAGAACTACGAGCAGTACTTC. Encoded protein: CASSPFGQNYEQYF.

This clone showed up just a few times. This chain uses TRBV5-4 with TRBJ2-1; 7 nucleotides agree with TRBD1. The V and J ends lost 0 bases and 6 bases, in that order; junction bases with no gene match: 6. CDR3 size: 15 residues. CDR1 and CDR2 (germline): SGHNT, YYREEE (reference sequence). Here the CDR3 DNA reads TGTGCCAGCAGCTTGGCAAAACAGGGGTTCAATGAGCAGTTCTTC. This codes for CASSLAKQGFNEQFF.

V gene TRBV2 combines with J gene TRBJ1-1, with no clear D. Germline V gene lookup returns CDR1 SNHLY and CDR2 FYNNEI. This CDR3 is 13 amino acids long. With 6 bases removed from V and 0 bases from J, the gap between germline ends came to 8 bases. The CDR3 protein is CASRRTMNTEAFF. CDR3 sequence (DNA): TGTGCCAGCAGGAGAACCATGAACACTGAAGCTTTCTTT.

Remarks on this clone: A junction end diverges from the germline sequence, so it may reflect a read error. V and J are TRBV7-7 and TRBJ2-7; TRBD1 matches at 9 bases. CDR3 length equals 15 residues. Germline values: CDR1 SSHAT, CDR2 FNYEAQ (reference sequence). The CDR3 is CASSLGQGSTYEQYF. Written as DNA, the CDR3 is TGTGCTAGCAGCTTAGGACAGGGGTCTACCTACGAGCAGTACTTC.

The chain has TRBV14 and TRBJ2-1; D may be TRBD2 (5 bases). From germline, CDR1 is SGHDN and CDR2 FVKESK. V was cut by 1 base and J by 8 bases, with 9 bases left in between. The CDR3 is 13 amino acids. The DNA of the CDR3 is TGTGCCAGCAGCCAAGGGCAGCGGCATGAGCAGTTCTTC. Its translation: CASSQGQRHEQFF.

This sequence joins TRBV5-8 and TRBJ1-5; D might be TRBD1 (5 bases). This CDR3 comprises 14 residues. Trimming took 0 bases from V and 5 from J, leaving 9 bases between them. Germline assignment: CDR1 SGHTS and CDR2 YDEGEE. This chain's CDR3 is CASSLGQGHQPQHF. As DNA, the CDR3 is TGTGCCAGCAGCTTGGGGCAGGGCCATCAGCCCCAGCATTTT.

The rearrangement joins TRBV6-1 to TRBJ2-5; the match to TRBD2 covers 9 bases. Per the germline V gene, CDR1 is MNHNS and CDR2 is SASEGT. V trimming: 2 bases; J trimming: 1 base; junction bases outside the gene matches: 5. This CDR3 contains 16 residues. The DNA of the CDR3 is TGTGCCAGCAGTGAACTAGCGGGGAGCCTCCAAGAGACCCAGTACTTC. Translated, it gives CASSELAGSLQETQYF.

The chain is built from TRBV7-6 and TRBJ2-5; 7 bases map to TRBD1. Germline CDR1 and CDR2: SGHVS and FNYEAQ. Germline trimming cut 0 bases from V and 4 bases from J; bases unmatched to any gene: 2. The CDR3 length is 14 residues. This chain's CDR3 is CASSLAPGGETQYF. CDR3 bases: TGTGCCAGCAGCTTAGCCCCAGGGGGAGAGACCCAGTACTTC.

The CDR3 DNA sequence: TGTGCCAGCAGTTACGGGACAGTTAAGAACACTGAAGCTTTCTTT. This gives the protein CASSYGTVKNTEAFF. The V call is TRBV6-5, the J call TRBJ1-1; 7 bases line up with TRBD1. Germline V gives CDR1 MNHEY, CDR2 SVGAGI. Trimming removed 2 bases from V and 1 base from J; junction bases left unmatched: 4. CDR3 length: 15 residues.

The genes are TRBV6-6 and TRBJ2-7; D perhaps matches TRBD1 (6 bases). Germline CDR1 reads MNHNY; CDR2 reads SVGAGI (reference sequence). Trimming removed 7 bases at V and 3 bases at J, with 13 bases between. This CDR3 spans 13 amino acids. The CDR3 sequence is CASNLQGHYEQYF. As DNA, the CDR3 is TGTGCCAGCAATCTACAGGGCCACTACGAGCAGTACTTC.

DNA of the CDR3: TGTGCCAGCAGTTCTGCCATTGACAGGGTGGTTGGCTACACCTTC. It encodes CASSSAIDRVVGYTF. The rearrangement uses TRBV6-6 and TRBJ1-2; 7 bases are a match to TRBD1. With 4 bases clipped from V and 7 bases from J, the junction kept 12 bases outside the gene matches. The germline CDR1 and CDR2 sequences are MNHNY and SVGAGI (reference sequence). The CDR3 is 15 amino acids.

A note on this clone: Other DNA sequences from this sample encode an identical CDR3 as well. The chain carries TRBV6-1 and TRBJ2-3; 12 bases match TRBD2. The ends lost 3 bases at V and 3 bases at J; junction bases unmatched: 1. Germline CDR1 and CDR2: MNHNS and SASEGT. The CDR3 has 15 amino acids. As DNA, the CDR3 is TGTGCCAGCAGTGACCTAGCGGGAGGGACAGATACGCAGTATTTT. Translation: CASSDLAGGTDTQYF.